Below, one T cell receptor (beta chain) is given with its context. The data belong to a study of blood T cell repertoires in COVID-19. Overall study: Acute and convalescent COVID-19 samples came from the United States, Italy and Spain. Nucleic acid was either cDNA or gDNA, and it came from T cells, B-cell-depleted T cells, or PBMCs.

Authors' data handling: For nucleated cells, counts were estimated from reference gene primer amplification. Here immunoSEQ multiplex PCR was the method, and the copy in TCRdb shows in-frame clones only, minus some. V and J calls plus clone size are reproduced from that table; the DNA served to infer D and trimming. This sample has 250,000 to 350,000 clones, with around 84% found just once. Enrolment of Seattle patients took place during active infection, and they were followed longitudinally. The V gene's germline CDR1 is SGDLS and CDR2 YYNGEE. With 0 bases removed from V and 0 bases from J, the gap between germline ends came to 13 bases. The CDR3 is 16 amino acids.

The source material was peripheral blood. The chain is built from TRBV9 and TRBJ2-7, with D tentatively TRBD2 (6 bases). The sequence was collected from a human donor with COVID-19, enrolled during active disease. The donor label of this sample is uncertain. CDR3 nucleotide sequence: TGTGCCAGCAGCGTAGGCGTTAGCGGACTCTCCTACGAGCAGTACTTC. Amino acids: CASSVGVSGLSYEQYF.